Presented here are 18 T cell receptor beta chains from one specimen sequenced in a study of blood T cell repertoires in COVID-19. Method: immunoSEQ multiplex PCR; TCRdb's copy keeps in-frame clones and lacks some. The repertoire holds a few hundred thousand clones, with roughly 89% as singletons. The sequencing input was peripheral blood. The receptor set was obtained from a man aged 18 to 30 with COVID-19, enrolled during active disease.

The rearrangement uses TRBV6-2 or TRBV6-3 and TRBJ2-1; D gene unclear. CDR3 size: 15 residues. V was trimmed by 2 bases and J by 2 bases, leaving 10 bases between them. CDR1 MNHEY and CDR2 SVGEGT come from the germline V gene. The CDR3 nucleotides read TGTGCCAGCAGTTACCAAGCGTCCGCCTACAATGAGCAGTTCTTC. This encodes CASSYQASAYNEQFF.

The DNA of the CDR3 is TGTGCCAGCAGCCCCGAGTCATGGGCCAAAAACATTCAGTACTTC. Encoded protein: CASSPESWAKNIQYF. This chain connects TRBV6-5 to TRBJ2-4, with unresolved D. Trimming cost V 6 bases and J 1 base, with 13 bases left between them. CDR3 length equals 15 residues. Germline loops: CDR1 MNHEY, CDR2 SVGAGI.

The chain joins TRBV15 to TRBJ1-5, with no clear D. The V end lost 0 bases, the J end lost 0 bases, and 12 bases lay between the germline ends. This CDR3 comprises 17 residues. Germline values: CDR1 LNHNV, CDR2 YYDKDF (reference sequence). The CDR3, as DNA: TGTGCCACCAGCAGAGATCCTCTGCGGGATAGCAATCAGCCCCAGCATTTT. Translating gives CATSRDPLRDSNQPQHF.

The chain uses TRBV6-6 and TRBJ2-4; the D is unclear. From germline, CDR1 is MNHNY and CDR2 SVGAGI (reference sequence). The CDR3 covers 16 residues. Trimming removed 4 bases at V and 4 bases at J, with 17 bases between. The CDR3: CASSSLTSLKKNIQYF. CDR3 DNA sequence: TGTGCCAGCAGTTCCCTGACAAGCCTTAAGAAAAACATTCAGTACTTC.

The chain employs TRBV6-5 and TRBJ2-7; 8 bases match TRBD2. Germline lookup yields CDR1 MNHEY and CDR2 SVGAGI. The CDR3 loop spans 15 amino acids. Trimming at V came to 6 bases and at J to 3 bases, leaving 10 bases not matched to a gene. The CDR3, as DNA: TGTGCCAGCAGCCGCCGGGAGGGGGAGAACTACGAGCAGTACTTC. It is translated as CASSRREGENYEQYF.

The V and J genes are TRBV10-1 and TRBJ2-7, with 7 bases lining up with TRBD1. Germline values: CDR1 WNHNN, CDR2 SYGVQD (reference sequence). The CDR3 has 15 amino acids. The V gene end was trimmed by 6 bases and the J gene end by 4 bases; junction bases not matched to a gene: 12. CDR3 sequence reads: CASSFPDRRDYEQYF. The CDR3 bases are TGCGCCAGCAGCTTCCCGGACAGGCGAGATTACGAGCAGTACTTC.

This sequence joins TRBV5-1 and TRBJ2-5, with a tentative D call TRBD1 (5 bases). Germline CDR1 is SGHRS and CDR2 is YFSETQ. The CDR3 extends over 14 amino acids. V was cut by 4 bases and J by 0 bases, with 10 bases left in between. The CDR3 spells CASSPDINQETQYF. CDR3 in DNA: TGCGCCAGCAGCCCGGACATTAACCAAGAGACCCAGTACTTC. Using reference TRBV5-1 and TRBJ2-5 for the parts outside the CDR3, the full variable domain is KAGVTQTPRYLIKTRGQQVTLSCSPISGHRSVSWYQQTPGQGLQFLFEYFSETQRNKGNFPGRFSGRQFSNSRSEMNVSTLELGDSALYLCASSPDINQETQYFGPGTRLLVL.

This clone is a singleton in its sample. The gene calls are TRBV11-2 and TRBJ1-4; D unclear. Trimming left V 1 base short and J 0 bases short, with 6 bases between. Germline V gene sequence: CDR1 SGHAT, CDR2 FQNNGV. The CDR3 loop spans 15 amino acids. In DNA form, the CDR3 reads TGTGCCAGCAGCTTAGTTTTCGCAACTAATGAAAAACTGTTTTTT. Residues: CASSLVFATNEKLFF.

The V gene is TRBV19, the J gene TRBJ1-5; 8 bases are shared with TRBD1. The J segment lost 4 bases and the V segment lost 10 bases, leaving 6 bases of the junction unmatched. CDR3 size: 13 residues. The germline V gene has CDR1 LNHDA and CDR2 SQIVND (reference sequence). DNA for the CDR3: TGTGCCATCGGACAGGGTCAGAATCAGCCCCAGCATTTT. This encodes CAIGQGQNQPQHF. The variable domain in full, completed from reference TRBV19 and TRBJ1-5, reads DGGITQSPKYLFRKEGQNVTLSCEQNLNHDAMYWYRQDPGQGLRLIYYSQIVNDFQKGDIAEGYSVSREKKESFPLTVTSAQKNPTAFYLCAIGQGQNQPQHFGDGTRLSIL.

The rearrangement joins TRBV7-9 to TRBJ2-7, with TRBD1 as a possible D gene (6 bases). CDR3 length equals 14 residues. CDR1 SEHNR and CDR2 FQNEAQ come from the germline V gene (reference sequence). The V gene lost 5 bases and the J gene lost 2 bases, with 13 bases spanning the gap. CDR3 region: CASSTDPGAYEQYF. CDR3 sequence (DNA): TGTGCCAGCAGCACCGACCCAGGGGCCTACGAGCAGTACTTC.

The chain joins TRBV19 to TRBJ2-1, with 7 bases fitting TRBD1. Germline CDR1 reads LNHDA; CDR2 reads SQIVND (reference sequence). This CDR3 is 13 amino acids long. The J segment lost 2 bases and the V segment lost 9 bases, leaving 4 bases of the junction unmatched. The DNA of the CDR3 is TGTGCCAGCAACAGGGGCCCCTACAATGAGCAGTTCTTC. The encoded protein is CASNRGPYNEQFF. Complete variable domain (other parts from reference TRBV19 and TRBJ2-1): DGGITQSPKYLFRKEGQNVTLSCEQNLNHDAMYWYRQDPGQGLRLIYYSQIVNDFQKGDIAEGYSVSREKKESFPLTVTSAQKNPTAFYLCASNRGPYNEQFFGPGTRLTVL.

CDR3 sequence: CASSRSGLIQETQYF. CDR3 DNA sequence: TGTGCCAGCAGCCGATCGGGACTAATCCAAGAGACCCAGTACTTC. The chain links TRBV27 to TRBJ2-5; 7 positions agree with TRBD2. Germline CDR1 and CDR2: MNHEY and SMNVEV (reference sequence). Losses at the gene ends were 6 bases for V and 1 base for J; bases not matched to a gene: 8. The CDR3 totals 15 residues.

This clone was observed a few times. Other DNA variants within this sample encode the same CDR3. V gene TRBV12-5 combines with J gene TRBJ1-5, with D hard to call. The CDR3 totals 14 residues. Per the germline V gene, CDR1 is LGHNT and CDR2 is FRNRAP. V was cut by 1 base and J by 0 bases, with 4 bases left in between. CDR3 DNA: TGTGCTAGTGGTTTGGCTTATAGCAATCAGCCCCAGCATTTT. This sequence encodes CASGLAYSNQPQHF.

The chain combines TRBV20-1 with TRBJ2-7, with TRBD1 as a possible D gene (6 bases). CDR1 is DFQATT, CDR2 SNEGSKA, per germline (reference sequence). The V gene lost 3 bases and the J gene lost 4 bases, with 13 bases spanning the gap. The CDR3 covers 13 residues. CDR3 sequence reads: CSASGGQIYEQYF. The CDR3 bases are TGCAGTGCTAGTGGGGGACAAATATACGAGCAGTACTTC.

The CDR3 loop reads CAYDLLGHSGGNTIYF. CDR3 nucleotides: TGTGCCTATGACCTTCTGGGACATTCGGGGGGAAACACCATATATTTT. J is TRBJ1-3 and V is TRBV30, with D maybe TRBD1 (6 bases). V lost 7 bases and J 4 bases, leaving 23 bases between the germline ends. The CDR3 runs to 16 residues. Germline CDR1 is GTSNPN and CDR2 is SVGIG (reference sequence).

The CDR3 coding sequence is TGTGCCAGCAGCTTAAAGGGGGCGAACACTGAAGCTTTCTTT. Protein product: CASSLKGANTEAFF. The V gene is TRBV7-4, the J gene TRBJ1-1; 7 bases are shared with TRBD1. The CDR3 has 14 amino acids. The germline V gene has CDR1 SGHVT and CDR2 SQSDAQ. Losses at the gene ends were 2 bases for V and 1 base for J; bases not matched to a gene: 1.

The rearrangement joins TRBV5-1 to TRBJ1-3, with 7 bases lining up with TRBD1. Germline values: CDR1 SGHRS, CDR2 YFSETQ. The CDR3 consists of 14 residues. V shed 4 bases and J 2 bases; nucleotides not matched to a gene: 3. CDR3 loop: CASSTGTAGNTIYF. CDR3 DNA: TGCGCCAGCAGCACCGGGACAGCTGGAAACACCATATATTTT.

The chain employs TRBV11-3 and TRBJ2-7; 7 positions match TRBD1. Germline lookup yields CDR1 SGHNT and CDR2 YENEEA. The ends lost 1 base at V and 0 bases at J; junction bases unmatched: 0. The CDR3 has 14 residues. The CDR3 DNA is TGTGCCAGCAGCTTAGGGGACAGCTCCTACGAGCAGTACTTC. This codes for CASSLGDSSYEQYF. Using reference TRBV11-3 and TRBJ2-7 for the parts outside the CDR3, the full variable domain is EAGVVQSPRYKIIEKKQPVAFWCNPISGHNTLYWYLQNLGQGPELLIRYENEEAVDDSQLPKDRFSAERLKGVDSTLKIQPAELGDSAVYLCASSLGDSSYEQYFGPGTRLTVT.